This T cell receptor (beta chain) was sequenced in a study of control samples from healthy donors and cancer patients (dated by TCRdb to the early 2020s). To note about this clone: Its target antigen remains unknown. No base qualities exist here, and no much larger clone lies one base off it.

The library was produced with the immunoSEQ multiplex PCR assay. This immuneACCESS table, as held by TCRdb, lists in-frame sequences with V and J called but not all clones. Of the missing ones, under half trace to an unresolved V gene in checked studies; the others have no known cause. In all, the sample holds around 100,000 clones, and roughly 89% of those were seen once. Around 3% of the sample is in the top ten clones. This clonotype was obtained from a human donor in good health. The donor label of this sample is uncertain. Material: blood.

The nucleotides are TGTGCCAGCAGCGTAGTATTTGGCAGCGTCGACTCTGGGGCCAACGTCCTGACTTTC. The translation is CASSVVFGSVDSGANVLTF. Recombination joined TRBV9 with TRBJ2-6, with no reliable assignment of the D segment. The germline V gene yields SGDLS for CDR1 and YYNGEE for CDR2. V is pared back by 0 bases and J by 0 bases, with 16 bases lying between the germline termini. From its cysteine to its phenylalanine, the CDR3 spans 19 amino acids. CDR3 DNA is the only sequence kept; it has 57 bases, read in frame from the first base. Here the CDR3 is joined to the reference TRBV9 and TRBJ2-6 genes, and the full variable domain is: DSGVTQTPKHLITATGQRVTLRCSPRSGDLSVYWYQQSLDQGLQFLIQYYNGEERAKGNILERFSAQQFPDLHSELNLSSLELGDSALYFCASSVVFGSVDSGANVLTFGAGSRLTVL.